The 2 T cell receptor beta chains in this list originate from one sample, sequenced in a study of patients and donors after allogeneic stem cell transplantation. TCRdb ran MiXCR on the RT-PCR reads and lists one entry per CDR3 protein. The data contain more than 850,000 distinct CDR3 sequences, about a sixth of them singletons. Sequences were obtained from blood, either unsorted or a sorted T cell fraction (not recorded which). The receptors derive from a human donor who was either an allogeneic HSCT recipient or a stem cell or donor lymphocyte infusion donor (not recorded which). It is not recorded whose cells these are; they may come from a transplant donor.

This clonotype was counted a few times. V and J are TRBV7-2 and TRBJ2-5, with D perhaps TRBD2 (5 bases). Germline CDR1 SGHTA, CDR2 FQGNSA. V dropped 9 bases and J dropped 2 bases, with 13 bases sitting between them. The CDR3 has 13 amino acids. The CDR3 DNA reads as TGTGCCAGTCTCTCTCGGGGACAAGAGACCCAGTACTTC. Its translation is CASLSRGQETQYF.

This clonotype was observed a few times. This chain joins TRBV7-8 and TRBJ2-1; 9 bases are shared with TRBD2. CDR1 is SGHVS, CDR2 FQNEAQ, per germline. V gave up 1 base and J gave up 0 bases; unmatched junction bases: 10. The CDR3 has 19 amino acids. The CDR3 sequence: CASSLVRLAGPSSYNEQFF. DNA of the CDR3: TGTGCCAGCAGCTTAGTGAGGCTAGCGGGACCCAGCTCCTACAATGAGCAGTTCTTC.